The 2 T cell receptor beta chains given below trace back to one sample, sequenced in a study of blood T cells in healthy people across ages. Then a second PCR, running roughly 7 to 12 cycles, was carried out with a sample-barcoded 5' primer and a J-beta primer mix. In TCRdb, the 5' RACE reads were re-called with MiXCR into one record per CDR3 protein. The sample yields about 680,000 distinct CDR3 sequences, roughly 49% seen once. Sequenced material: blood. Receptors originate from a woman in her fifties or sixties in good health.

The chain recombines TRBV20-1 with TRBJ1-6, with TRBD1 as a possible D gene (6 bases). CDR1 is DFQATT and CDR2 is SNEGSKA in the germline V gene (reference sequence). The CDR3 is 15 amino acids. The V end lost 1 base, the J end lost 4 bases, and 11 bases lay between the germline ends. CDR3 region: CSARGGLHYNSPLHF. The CDR3 nucleotides read TGCAGTGCTAGAGGGGGGCTTCATTATAATTCACCCCTCCACTTT.

The V and J genes are TRBV20-1 and TRBJ1-1, with D possibly matching TRBD1 (5 bases). V was clipped by 3 bases and J by 10 bases, with 21 bases between them. Germline CDR1 and CDR2: DFQATT and SNEGSKA (reference sequence). The CDR3 loop spans 14 amino acids. CDR3 amino acids: CSASGGDLIGGAFF. The CDR3 nucleotides read TGCAGTGCTAGTGGAGGGGATCTGATCGGGGGAGCTTTCTTT.